This record covers a single T cell receptor beta chain. This CDR3 has 15 amino acids. V gave up 2 bases and J gave up 3 bases; unmatched junction bases: 2. The germline gives CDR1 MNHEY, CDR2 SVGAGI. This sample is drawn from a study of T cell repertoires in aging, cancer and after chemotherapy. Study-level information: Healthy donor repertoires were recorded over several months to years and showed clear clonal overlap.

Amplification of TCR beta used genomic DNA extracted from peripheral blood. Rearranged V-D-J TRB sequences were amplified with a mixed TRB-A/B primer pool. A single record per CDR3 protein comes from TCRdb applying MiXCR to the multiplex PCR reads. The sample lists fewer than 11,000 distinct CDR3 sequences, approximately 38% occurring once. This sequence joins TRBV6-5 and TRBJ2-7; 12 bases line up with TRBD2. The clonotype was recovered from a human donor in good health. Sample: blood. The CDR3 region is CASSYTTSGSYEQYF. CDR3 nucleotides: TGTGCCAGCAGTTACACGACTAGCGGGAGCTACGAGCAGTACTTC.